Listed here are 13 T cell receptor beta chains from one sample, sequenced in a study of blood T cell repertoires in COVID-19. Sequenced by immunoSEQ multiplex PCR; TCRdb stores in-frame clones only, minus some. In the table there are some 210,000 clones, 92% of which are singletons. The sample taken for sequencing was peripheral blood. All receptors derive from a man in his sixties with COVID-19, enrolled during active disease.

J is TRBJ1-3 and V is TRBV5-4; D is unclear. Germline-derived CDR1 and CDR2 are SGHNT and YYREEE (reference sequence). V lost 5 bases and J lost 4, with 16 bases in between. The CDR3 runs to 15 residues. The CDR3 DNA sequence: TGTGCCAGCAGTCAACCCCGGGATGGAGGAAACACCATATATTTT. Translating it yields CASSQPRDGGNTIYF.

The chain is built from TRBV3-1 (or the pseudogene TRBV3-2) and TRBJ2-7; 7 positions match TRBD1. J gave up 1 base and V 1 base, and 1 base lay outside the gene matches. From germline, CDR1 is LGHDT and CDR2 YNNKEL (reference sequence). CDR3 length: 14 residues. CDR3 protein: CASSQGQGSYEQYF. In DNA, the CDR3 is TGTGCCAGCAGCCAAGGACAGGGTTCCTACGAGCAGTACTTC.

In its sample, this clone was seen once. V usage is TRBV5-6 and J usage is TRBJ2-6, with TRBD1 as a possible D gene (5 bases). The V gene's germline CDR1 is SGHDT and CDR2 YYEEEE. V was pared by 1 base and J by 0 bases, with 14 bases between. This CDR3 spans 18 amino acids. For the CDR3, the DNA is TGTGCCAGCAGCTTGTTGGCCTCCAGGGCCTCTGGGGCCAACGTCCTGACTTTC. Protein sequence: CASSLLASRASGANVLTF.

Note on this clone: Additional DNA sequences in this sample encode the identical CDR3. V and J are TRBV30 and TRBJ1-5; D unclear. Germline CDR1 and CDR2: GTSNPN and SVGIG (reference sequence). The germline V and J ends were trimmed by 0 bases and 2 bases, with 5 bases remaining between them. This CDR3 is built from 13 residues. The CDR3 DNA sequence: TGTGCCTGGAGTGTTTCAGGCAATCAGCCCCAGCATTTT. It specifies CAWSVSGNQPQHF.

The chain uses TRBV7-2 and TRBJ1-4, with D tentatively TRBD1 (6 bases). CDR3 length equals 14 residues. With 8 bases removed from V and 8 bases from J, the gap between germline ends came to 18 bases. Germline CDR1 is SGHTA and CDR2 is FQGNSA. The CDR3 DNA sequence: TGTGCCAGCGAATTAAGCAGGGGACGCGAAAAACTGTTTTTT. As protein: CASELSRGREKLFF.

The chain uses TRBV5-1 and TRBJ2-1; 13 bases agree with TRBD2. V lost 0 bases, J lost 6 bases, and 9 bases stayed unmatched. CDR1 is SGHRS, CDR2 YFSETQ, per germline. The CDR3 loop spans 18 amino acids. The CDR3 here is CASSLAGVGLAGVNEQFF. In nucleotides, the CDR3 is TGCGCCAGCAGCTTGGCAGGGGTCGGACTAGCGGGAGTCAATGAGCAGTTCTTC.

The chain recombines TRBV28 with TRBJ1-6, with D perhaps matching TRBD1 (6 bases). CDR1 is MDHEN, CDR2 SYDVKM, per germline. With 7 bases removed from V and 10 bases from J, the gap between germline ends came to 11 bases. The CDR3 contains 12 residues. The CDR3 here is CASTSTGSPLHF. CDR3 sequence (DNA): TGTGCCAGCACATCGACAGGATCACCCCTCCACTTT.

The rearrangement links TRBV7-6 to TRBJ2-3; 9 nucleotides align to TRBD1. Germline loops: CDR1 SGHVS, CDR2 FNYEAQ. The V gene end was trimmed by 4 bases and the J gene end by 1 base; junction bases not matched to a gene: 3. There are 15 residues in the CDR3. The CDR3: CASSSGQGGTDTQYF. The CDR3 bases are TGTGCCAGCAGCTCGGGACAGGGCGGCACAGATACGCAGTATTTT.

V gene TRBV2 combines with J gene TRBJ1-2, with a tentative D call TRBD1 (6 bases). The germline V gene encodes CDR1 SNHLY and CDR2 FYNNEI. The V end was cut by 2 bases, the J end by 5 bases, with 15 bases between. The CDR3 length is 15 residues. The DNA for the CDR3 is TGTGCCAGCAGTGAACGAAAACAGGGATTATATGGCTACACCTTC. Residues: CASSERKQGLYGYTF.

A single count supports this clone. The gene calls are TRBV4-1 and TRBJ1-5; TRBD1 matches at 8 bases. The length of the CDR3 is 16 residues. The germline V gene has CDR1 MGHRA and CDR2 YSYEKL. Germline trimming cut 3 bases from V and 1 base from J; bases unmatched to any gene: 5. The CDR3 DNA reads TGCGCCAGCAGCCACGATCAGGGGGCCAGCAATCAGCCCCAGCATTTT. It specifies CASSHDQGASNQPQHF.

This clone appeared once. V usage is TRBV24-1 and J usage is TRBJ1-5; 7 bases map to TRBD1. Germline loops: CDR1 KGHDR, CDR2 SFDVKD. The CDR3 is 16 amino acids. The trim removed 4 bases at V and 3 bases at J, leaving 8 bases unmatched. The CDR3 DNA follows: TGTGCCACCAGTGACCTTAAGACAGGGACCAATCAGCCCCAGCATTTT. This codes for CATSDLKTGTNQPQHF.

This rearrangement joins TRBV7-9 to TRBJ2-5; D remains ambiguous. V was cut by 5 bases and J by 5 bases, with 15 bases left in between. The CDR3 loop spans 14 amino acids. Germline V CDR1 and CDR2: SEHNR, FQNEAQ (reference sequence). CDR3 sequence (DNA): TGTGCCAGCAGCGCCCAGGTCGGTGGTGAGACCCAGTACTTC. Translated, it gives CASSAQVGGETQYF.

The V gene is TRBV5-6, the J gene TRBJ1-5, with a tentative D call TRBD1 (6 bases). This CDR3 is built from 15 residues. Per the germline V gene, CDR1 is SGHDT and CDR2 is YYEEEE. The V end was cut by 2 bases, the J end by 2 bases, with 11 bases between. The CDR3 DNA is TGTGCCAGCAGCTTTCGGGGGGCCGGCAATCAGCCCCAGCATTTT. It yields the protein CASSFRGAGNQPQHF.